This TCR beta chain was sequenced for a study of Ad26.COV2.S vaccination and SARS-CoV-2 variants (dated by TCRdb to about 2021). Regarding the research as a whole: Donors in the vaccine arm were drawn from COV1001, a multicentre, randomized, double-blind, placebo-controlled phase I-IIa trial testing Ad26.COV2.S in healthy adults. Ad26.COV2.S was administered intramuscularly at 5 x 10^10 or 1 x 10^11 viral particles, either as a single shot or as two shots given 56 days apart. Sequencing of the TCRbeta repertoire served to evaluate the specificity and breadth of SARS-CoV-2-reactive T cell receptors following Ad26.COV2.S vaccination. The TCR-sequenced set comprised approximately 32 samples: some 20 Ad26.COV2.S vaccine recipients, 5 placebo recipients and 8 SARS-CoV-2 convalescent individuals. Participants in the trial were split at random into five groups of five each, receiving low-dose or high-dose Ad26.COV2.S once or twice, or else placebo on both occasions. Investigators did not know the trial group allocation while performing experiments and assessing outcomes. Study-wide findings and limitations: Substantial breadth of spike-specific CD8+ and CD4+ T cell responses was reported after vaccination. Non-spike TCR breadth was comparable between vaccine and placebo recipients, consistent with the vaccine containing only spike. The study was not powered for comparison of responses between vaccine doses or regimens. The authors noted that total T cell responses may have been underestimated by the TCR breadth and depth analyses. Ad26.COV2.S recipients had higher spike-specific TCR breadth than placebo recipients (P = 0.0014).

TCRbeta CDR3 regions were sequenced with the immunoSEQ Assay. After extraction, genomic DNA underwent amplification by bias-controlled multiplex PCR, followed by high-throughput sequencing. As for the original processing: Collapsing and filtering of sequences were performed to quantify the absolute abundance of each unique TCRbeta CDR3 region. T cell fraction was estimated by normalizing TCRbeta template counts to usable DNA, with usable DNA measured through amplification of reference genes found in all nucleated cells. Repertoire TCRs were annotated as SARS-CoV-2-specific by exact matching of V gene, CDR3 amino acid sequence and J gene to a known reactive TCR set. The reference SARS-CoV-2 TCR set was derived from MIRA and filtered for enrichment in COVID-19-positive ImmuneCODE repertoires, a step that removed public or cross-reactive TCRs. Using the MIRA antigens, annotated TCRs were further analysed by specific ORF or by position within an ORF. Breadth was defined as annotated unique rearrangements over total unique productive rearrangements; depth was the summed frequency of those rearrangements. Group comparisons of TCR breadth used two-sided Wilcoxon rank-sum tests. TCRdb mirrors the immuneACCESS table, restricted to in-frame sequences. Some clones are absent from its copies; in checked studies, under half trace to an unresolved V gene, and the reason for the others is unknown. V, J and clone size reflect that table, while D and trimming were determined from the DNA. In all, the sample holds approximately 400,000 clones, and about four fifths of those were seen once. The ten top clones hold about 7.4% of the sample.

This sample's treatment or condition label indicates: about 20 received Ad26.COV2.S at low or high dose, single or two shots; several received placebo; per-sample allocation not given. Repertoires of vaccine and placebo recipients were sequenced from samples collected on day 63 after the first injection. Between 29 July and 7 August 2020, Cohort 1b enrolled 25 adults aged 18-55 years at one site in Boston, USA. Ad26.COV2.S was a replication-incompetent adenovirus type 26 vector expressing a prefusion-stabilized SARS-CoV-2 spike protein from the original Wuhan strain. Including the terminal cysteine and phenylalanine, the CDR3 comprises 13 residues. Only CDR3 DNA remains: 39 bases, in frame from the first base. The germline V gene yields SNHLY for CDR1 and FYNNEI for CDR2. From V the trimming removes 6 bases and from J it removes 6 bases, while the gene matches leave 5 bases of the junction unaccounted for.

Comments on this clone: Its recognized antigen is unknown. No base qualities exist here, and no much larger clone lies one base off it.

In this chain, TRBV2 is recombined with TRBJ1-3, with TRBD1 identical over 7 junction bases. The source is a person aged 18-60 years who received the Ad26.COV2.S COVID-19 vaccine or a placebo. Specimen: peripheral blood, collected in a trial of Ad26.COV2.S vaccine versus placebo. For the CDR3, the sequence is CASRDRRSNTIYF. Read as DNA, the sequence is TGTGCCAGCAGGGACAGGAGGTCAAACACCATATATTTT.